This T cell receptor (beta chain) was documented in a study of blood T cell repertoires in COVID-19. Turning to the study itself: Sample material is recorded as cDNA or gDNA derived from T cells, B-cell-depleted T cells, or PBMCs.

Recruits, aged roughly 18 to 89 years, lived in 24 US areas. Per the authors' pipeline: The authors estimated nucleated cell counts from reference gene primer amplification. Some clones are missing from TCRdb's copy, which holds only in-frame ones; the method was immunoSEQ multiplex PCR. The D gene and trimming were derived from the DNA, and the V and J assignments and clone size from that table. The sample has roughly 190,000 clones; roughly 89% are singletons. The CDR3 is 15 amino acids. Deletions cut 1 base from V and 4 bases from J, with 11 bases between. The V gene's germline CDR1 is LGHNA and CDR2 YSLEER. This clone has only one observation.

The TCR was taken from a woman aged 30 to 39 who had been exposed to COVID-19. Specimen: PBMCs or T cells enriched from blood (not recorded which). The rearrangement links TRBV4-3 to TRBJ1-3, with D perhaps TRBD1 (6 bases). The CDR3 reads CASSQGGGPGNTIYF. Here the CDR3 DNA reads TGCGCCAGCAGCCAAGGAGGGGGACCGGGAAACACCATATATTTT.